The rows below give T cell receptor beta chains drawn from one sample of a study of cytomegalovirus exposure and HLA in healthy donors. Libraries were prepared by immunoSEQ multiplex PCR; TCRdb keeps only in-frame clonotypes and omits some of them. The data hold over 85,000 clones, with about 94% observed a single time. The sequencing sample was made of PBMCs. Receptors originate from a woman aged 30 to 39 in good health and CMV-seropositive. Both conserved end residues are part of each CDR3. D genes are given only for firm matches. The size of a clone is reported for some rows only, either as once, few or many, or as a class for expanded clones.

V: TRBV29-1
D: TRBD2
size: .
length: 15
J: TRBJ2-1
DNA: TGCAGCGTTGAAGAAGCGGGAAGCTCCTACAATGAGCAGTTCTTC
CDR3: CSVEEAGSSYNEQFF

V: TRBV4-3
D: TRBD1
size: .
length: 15
J: TRBJ1-2
DNA: TGCGCCAGCAGCCAAGATCGGACAGGAAACTATGGCTACACCTTC
CDR3: CASSQDRTGNYGYTF

V: TRBV11-2
D: TRBD1
size: .
length: 15
J: TRBJ2-2
DNA: TGTGCCAGCAGCTCAACCGGGACAGGGAGCGGGGAGCTGTTTTTT
CDR3: CASSSTGTGSGELFF

V: TRBV6-1
D: .
size: .
length: 14
J: TRBJ1-3
DNA: TGTGCCAGCACTGGGGGCGTAGAAGGAAACACCATATATTTT
CDR3: CASTGGVEGNTIYF

V: TRBV9
D: TRBD2
size: once
length: 20
J: TRBJ2-6
DNA: TGTGCCAGCAGCGTGATGCTAGCGGACCACTATGGATCTGGGGCCAACGTCCTGACTTTC
CDR3: CASSVMLADHYGSGANVLTF

V: TRBV14
D: TRBD1
size: once
length: 14
J: TRBJ2-5
DNA: TGTGCCAGCAGCCAAGAATACAGGGGAACTCAACCCGACTTC
CDR3: CASSQEYRGTQPDF

V: TRBV11-2
D: TRBD1
size: .
length: 18
J: TRBJ1-5
DNA: TGTGCCAGCAGCTTAGAAGAAGGGACAGGGAAAAACAATCAGCCCCAGCATTTT
CDR3: CASSLEEGTGKNNQPQHF

V: TRBV7-2
D: TRBD2
size: .
length: 13
J: TRBJ2-7
DNA: TGTGCCAGCAGCTCTAGCGGAGGCTACGAGCAGTACTTC
CDR3: CASSSSGGYEQYF

V: TRBV20-1
D: .
size: .
length: 11
J: TRBJ2-7
DNA: TGCAGTGCTAGCCCCCGCTACGAGCAGTACTTC
CDR3: CSASPRYEQYF

V: TRBV27
D: TRBD2
size: .
length: 15
J: TRBJ2-7
DNA: TGTGCCAGCAGATCGACTGGGGCGGGAGACTACGAGCAGTACTTC
CDR3: CASRSTGAGDYEQYF

V: TRBV18
D: TRBD1
size: .
length: 14
J: TRBJ1-1
DNA: TGTGCCAGCTCACCAACAGGGGGCAGGACTGAAGCTTTCTTT
CDR3: CASSPTGGRTEAFF

V: TRBV6-5
D: .
size: .
length: 13
J: TRBJ2-7
DNA: TGTGCCAGCAGTCTCTCAGGGTTCTACGAGCAGTACTTC
CDR3: CASSLSGFYEQYF

V: TRBV29-1
D: .
size: once
length: 13
J: TRBJ2-2
DNA: TGCAGCGCAGGGACACTGAACACCGGGGAGCTGTTTTTT
CDR3: CSAGTLNTGELFF

V: TRBV9
D: .
size: .
length: 15
J: TRBJ1-4
DNA: TGTGCCAGCAGCGTAGGCCTGCGGGGGGGTGAAAAACTGTTTTTT
CDR3: CASSVGLRGGEKLFF

V: TRBV7-9
D: .
size: .
length: 17
J: TRBJ2-1
DNA: TGTGCCAGCAGCTTAACCCAGGGGCAAAGCTCCTACAATGAGCAGTTCTTC
CDR3: CASSLTQGQSSYNEQFF

V: TRBV23-1
D: .
size: .
length: 15
J: TRBJ1-2
DNA: TGCGCCAAACGGGGGACCGGGACGGTGAACTATGGCTACACCTTC
CDR3: CAKRGTGTVNYGYTF

V: TRBV11-2
D: TRBD1
size: .
length: 14
J: TRBJ2-5
DNA: TGTGCCAGCAGCGCCGCAGGGGGCCGGGAGACCCAGTACTTC
CDR3: CASSAAGGRETQYF

V: TRBV5-6
D: TRBD2
size: .
length: 16
J: TRBJ2-1
DNA: TGTGCCAGCAGCTTGGGGGGCCCACTAGCGGGAGGTGAGCAGTTCTTC
CDR3: CASSLGGPLAGGEQFF

V: TRBV27
D: TRBD2
size: .
length: 18
J: TRBJ2-7
DNA: TGTGCCAGCAGTCCCCGTTGGGCAGGAGGGAGGGTCGCCTACGAGCAGTACTTC
CDR3: CASSPRWAGGRVAYEQYF

V: TRBV19
D: .
size: .
length: 12
J: TRBJ2-1
DNA: TGTGCCAGTAGCCGCGGGGGCGTGGAGCAGTTCTTC
CDR3: CASSRGGVEQFF

V: TRBV19
D: .
size: .
length: 15
J: TRBJ2-4
DNA: TGTGCCAGTAGTCTTCGTGGGGGGAAGGAAAACATTCAGTACTTC
CDR3: CASSLRGGKENIQYF

V: TRBV27
D: TRBD2
size: .
length: 13
J: TRBJ2-1
DNA: TGTGCCAGCAGTTTATTAGCGGGCTATGAGCAGTTCTTC
CDR3: CASSLLAGYEQFF

V: TRBV27
D: TRBD2
size: .
length: 15
J: TRBJ2-7
DNA: TGTGCCAGCAGTTTAGGGGGACTAGCGGTATACGAGCAGTACTTC
CDR3: CASSLGGLAVYEQYF

V: TRBV19
D: .
size: .
length: 14
J: TRBJ1-1
DNA: TGTGCCAGTAGTATAGATTTTAGAGGTCGACGTACTTTCTTT
CDR3: CASSIDFRGRRTFF

V: TRBV5-1
D: .
size: .
length: 13
J: TRBJ1-2
DNA: TGCGCCAGCAGCTCCGGCGGCACCTATGGCTACACCTTC
CDR3: CASSSGGTYGYTF

V: TRBV28
D: TRBD1
size: .
length: 15
J: TRBJ2-7
DNA: TGTGCCAGCATCCCTGGTGGGACAGGACGATACGAGCAGTACTTC
CDR3: CASIPGGTGRYEQYF